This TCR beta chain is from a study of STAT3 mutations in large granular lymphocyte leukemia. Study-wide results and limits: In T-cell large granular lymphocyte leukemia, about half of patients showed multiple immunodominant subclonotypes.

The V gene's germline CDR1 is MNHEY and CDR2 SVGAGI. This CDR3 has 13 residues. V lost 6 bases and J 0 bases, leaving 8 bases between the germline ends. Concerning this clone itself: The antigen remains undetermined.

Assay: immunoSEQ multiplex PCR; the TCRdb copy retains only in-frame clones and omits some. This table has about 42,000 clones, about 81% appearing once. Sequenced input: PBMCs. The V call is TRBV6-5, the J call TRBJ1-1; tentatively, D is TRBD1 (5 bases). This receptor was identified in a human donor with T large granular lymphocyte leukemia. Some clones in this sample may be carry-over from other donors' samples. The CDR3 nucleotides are TGTGCCAGCAGCTGGGGCATGAACACTGAAGCTTTCTTT. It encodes CASSWGMNTEAFF.